This T cell receptor (beta chain) was obtained from a study of PD-L1 blockade in urothelial cancer. Whole-study context: Of prior chemotherapy regimens, patients had received between 0 and 3.

Clones were sequenced by immunoSEQ multiplex PCR, and TCRdb holds only the in-frame ones, with some missing. The sample records some 50,000 clones, approximately 90% being singletons. This clone was observed a few times. The junction had 3 bases not matched to a gene; V was cut back by 6 bases and J by 0 bases. From germline, CDR1 is ENHRY and CDR2 SYGVKD. CDR3 length equals 14 residues. Each patient supplied 1 to 8 pretreatment and on-treatment samples. Sequencing used PBMCs, obtained around atezolizumab (anti-PD-L1) treatment. The clonotype comes from a man older than 75 with urothelial cancer. The chain uses TRBV10-3 and TRBJ2-3; the match to TRBD2 covers 7 bases. The CDR3 reads CAISPSGSTDTQYF. As DNA, the CDR3 is TGTGCCATCAGCCCTAGCGGAAGCACAGATACGCAGTATTTT.